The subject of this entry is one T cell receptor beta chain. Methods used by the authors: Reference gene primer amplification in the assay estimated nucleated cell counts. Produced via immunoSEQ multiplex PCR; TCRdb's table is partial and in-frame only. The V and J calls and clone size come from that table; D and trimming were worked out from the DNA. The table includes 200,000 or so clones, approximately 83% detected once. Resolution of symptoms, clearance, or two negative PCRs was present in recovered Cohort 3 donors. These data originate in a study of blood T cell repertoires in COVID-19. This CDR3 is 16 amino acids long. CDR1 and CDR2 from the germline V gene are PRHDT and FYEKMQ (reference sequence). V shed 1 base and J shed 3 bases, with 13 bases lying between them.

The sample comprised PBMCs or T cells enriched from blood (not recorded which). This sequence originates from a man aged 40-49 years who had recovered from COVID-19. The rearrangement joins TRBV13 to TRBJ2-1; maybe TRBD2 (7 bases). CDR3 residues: CASSLVRGANYNEQFF. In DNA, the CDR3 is TGTGCCAGCAGCTTAGTTCGGGGGGCGAACTACAATGAGCAGTTCTTC. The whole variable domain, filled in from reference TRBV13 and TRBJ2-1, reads AAGVIQSPRHLIKEKRETATLKCYPIPRHDTVYWYQQGPGQDPQFLISFYEKMQSDKGSIPDRFSAQQFSDYHSELNMSSLELGDSALYFCASSLVRGANYNEQFFGPGTRLTVL.